Listed below are T cell receptor beta chains from one sample, sequenced in a study of blood T cell repertoires in COVID-19. Sequenced by immunoSEQ multiplex PCR; TCRdb stores in-frame clones only, minus some. The sample has over 200,000 clones, more than 85% seen once. Sample: peripheral blood. All receptors derive from a man aged 35 to 55 with acute or convalescent COVID-19. Both conserved end residues are part of each CDR3. The D gene is left open where the match is weak. Clone sizes are given selectively: once, few, many, or a class where the clone is expanded.

>few|TRBJ2-5|TRBV4-3|NA
CASSQDRGSETQYF
TGCGCCAGCAGCCAAGATCGAGGGTCGGAGACCCAGTACTTC
>NA|TRBJ1-2|TRBV3-1/TRBV3-2|TRBD1
CASSQSGTVYGYTF
TGTGCCAGCAGCCAATCGGGGACAGTCTATGGCTACACCTTC
>NA|TRBJ2-1|TRBV7-2|NA
CASSLRRTVGEQFF
TGTGCCAGCAGCTTAAGGAGGACAGTAGGTGAGCAGTTCTTC
>NA|TRBJ2-7|TRBV11-2|TRBD2
CASSLSTSVVSEQYF
TGTGCCAGCAGCTTATCCACTAGCGTCGTAAGCGAGCAGTACTTC
>NA|TRBJ1-6|TRBV6-5|NA
CASRSGSYNSPLHF
TGTGCCAGCAGATCAGGCTCCTATAATTCACCCCTCCACTTT
>NA|TRBJ2-3|TRBV6-5|NA
CASSYYGGVYF
TGTGCCAGCAGTTACTACGGCGGGGTGTATTTT
>NA|TRBJ1-2|TRBV7-8|NA
CASSLVQGGDGYTF
TGTGCCAGCAGCTTAGTTCAGGGAGGGGATGGCTACACCTTC
>NA|TRBJ1-1|TRBV19|TRBD1
CASSDRGLVTEAFF
TGTGCCAGTAGCGACAGGGGGCTGGTCACTGAAGCTTTCTTT
>NA|TRBJ1-2|TRBV27|NA
CASSSMRGGGYGYTF
TGTGCCAGCAGTTCCATGAGGGGGGGCGGCTATGGCTACACCTTC
>NA|TRBJ2-2|TRBV5-1|TRBD1
CASSANRGLNTGELFF
TGCGCCAGCAGCGCGAACAGGGGGCTCAACACCGGGGAGCTGTTTTTT
>NA|TRBJ2-1|TRBV3-1/TRBV3-2|TRBD2
CASSRELAGGLRGDEQFF
TGTGCCAGCAGCCGGGAACTAGCGGGAGGGCTTCGGGGCGATGAGCAGTTCTTC
>NA|TRBJ1-1|TRBV19|TRBD1
CASSIGGSGGWTEAFF
TGTGCCAGTAGTATAGGGGGGTCAGGGGGTTGGACTGAAGCTTTCTTT
>NA|TRBJ2-7|TRBV19|NA
CASSIRGSRGGHYEQYF
TGTGCCAGTAGTATTAGGGGATCTCGGGGAGGCCACTACGAGCAGTACTTC
>NA|TRBJ2-7|TRBV12-3/TRBV12-4|NA
CASSPSLYEQYF
TGTGCCAGCAGTCCCTCCCTATACGAGCAGTACTTC
>NA|TRBJ2-7|TRBV27|NA
CASSSGNYEQYF
TGTGCCAGCAGTTCAGGGAACTACGAGCAGTACTTC
>NA|TRBJ2-6|TRBV6-6|TRBD1
CASRQQGAVGANVLTF
TGTGCCAGCAGACAACAGGGGGCAGTTGGGGCCAACGTCCTGACTTTC
>NA|TRBJ1-2|TRBV9|NA
CASSGKGLNYGYTF
TGTGCCAGCAGCGGGAAGGGGCTGAACTATGGCTACACCTTC
>once|TRBJ1-2|TRBV6-5|TRBD1
CASSYVTGANYGYTF
TGTGCCAGCAGTTATGTTACAGGGGCTAACTATGGCTACACCTTC
>NA|TRBJ1-2|TRBV28|TRBD1
CASSFRDRVGYGYTF
TGTGCCAGCAGTTTTCGAGACAGGGTAGGCTATGGCTACACCTTC
>NA|TRBJ2-1|TRBV14|NA
CASSPLGQLSYNEQFF
TGTGCCAGCAGCCCATTAGGACAGTTAAGTTACAATGAGCAGTTCTTC
>NA|TRBJ1-1|TRBV7-6|TRBD1
CASSPTRTGGNTEAFF
TGTGCCAGCAGCCCAACTCGGACAGGTGGAAACACTGAAGCTTTCTTT
>NA|TRBJ1-5|TRBV7-9|TRBD1
CASTQGAPGGPQHF
TGTGCCAGCACGCAGGGGGCTCCAGGGGGGCCCCAGCATTTT
>NA|TRBJ2-7|TRBV19|NA
CASSSPSSYEQYF
TGTGCCAGTAGTTCCCCGAGCTCCTACGAGCAGTACTTC
>NA|TRBJ1-1|TRBV18|TRBD1
CASSPGQGATEAFF
TGTGCCAGCTCACCGGGACAGGGGGCGACTGAAGCTTTCTTT
>NA|TRBJ2-1|TRBV20-1|TRBD1
CSASRTGGNEQFF
TGCAGTGCTAGTCGGACAGGGGGAAATGAGCAGTTCTTC
>NA|TRBJ2-3|TRBV27|NA
CASSDDSLTDTQYF
TGTGCCAGCAGTGATGACAGCCTCACAGATACGCAGTATTTT
>NA|TRBJ2-7|TRBV6-2/TRBV6-3|NA
CASSTFYEQYF
TGTGCCAGCAGTACATTCTACGAGCAGTACTTC
>NA|TRBJ2-7|TRBV6-2/TRBV6-3|NA
CASSNGLLGNEQYF
TGTGCCAGCAGCAACGGGCTACTAGGGAACGAGCAGTACTTC
>NA|TRBJ1-2|TRBV7-3|NA
CASSPAPQGGGYTF
TGTGCCAGCAGCCCGGCTCCACAGGGTGGTGGCTACACCTTC
>NA|TRBJ2-1|TRBV5-5|TRBD2
CASSLGLAGPIRSNEQFF
TGTGCCAGCAGCTTGGGACTAGCGGGGCCGATAAGGTCCAATGAGCAGTTCTTC
>NA|TRBJ2-1|TRBV30|NA
CAWNLGVPNEQFF
TGTGCCTGGAATCTAGGGGTACCTAATGAGCAGTTCTTC
>NA|TRBJ2-5|TRBV7-9|TRBD2
CASTLLAGVRETQYF
TGTGCCAGCACCCTACTAGCGGGGGTTCGAGAGACCCAGTACTTC
>NA|TRBJ2-4|TRBV6-5|NA
CASSYSSGGRIQYF
TGTGCCAGCAGTTACTCGAGTGGGGGGAGAATTCAGTACTTC
>NA|TRBJ2-7|TRBV30|TRBD1
CAWSVDRGYEQYF
TGTGCCTGGAGTGTAGACAGGGGTTACGAGCAGTACTTC
>NA|TRBJ2-7|TRBV18|NA
CASSLGLDEQYF
TGTGCCAGCTCACTAGGACTGGACGAGCAGTACTTC
>NA|TRBJ2-1|TRBV27|NA
CASSLRGNEQFF
TGTGCCAGCAGTTTACGGGGGAACGAGCAGTTCTTC
>NA|TRBJ2-1|TRBV7-9|TRBD2
CASSMGGNEQFF
TGTGCCAGCAGCATGGGAGGGAATGAGCAGTTCTTC
>NA|TRBJ2-1|TRBV11-2|TRBD2
CASSLILLAGGMGNEQFF
TGTGCCAGCAGCTTAATCTTACTAGCGGGAGGGATGGGGAATGAGCAGTTCTTC
>NA|TRBJ2-7|TRBV19|TRBD1
CASSRRDRGPPYSYEQYF
TGTGCCAGTAGTAGGAGGGACAGGGGGCCCCCCTATTCCTACGAGCAGTACTTC
>once|TRBJ2-1|TRBV6-5|TRBD1
CASTMTGARTNEQFF
TGTGCCAGCACTATGACAGGGGCGCGGACTAATGAGCAGTTCTTC
>NA|TRBJ1-3|TRBV7-2|NA
CASRRGNTIYF
TGTGCCAGCAGGAGGGGGAACACCATATATTTT
>NA|TRBJ2-1|TRBV4-1|NA
CASSQATGGQFF
TGCGCCAGCAGCCAAGCAACCGGGGGGCAGTTCTTC
>once|TRBJ1-6|TRBV5-1|NA
CASSLTLGAALHF
TGCGCCAGCAGCCTAACTCTAGGGGCAGCCCTCCACTTT
>NA|TRBJ2-5|TRBV27|NA
CASSLSAGLGETQYF
TGTGCCAGCAGTTTATCGGCGGGGTTAGGGGAGACCCAGTACTTC
>NA|TRBJ2-7|TRBV10-1|TRBD1
CASSRRRTGDYEQYF
TGCGCCAGCAGTCGCCGAAGGACAGGGGACTACGAGCAGTACTTC
>few|TRBJ1-2|TRBV19|TRBD1
CASSIPGQGYGYTF
TGTGCCAGTAGTATACCCGGACAGGGCTATGGCTACACCTTC
>NA|TRBJ1-5|TRBV2|NA
CASSEGGNNQPQHF
TGTGCCAGCAGTGAGGGGGGGAACAATCAGCCCCAGCATTTT
>NA|TRBJ1-2|TRBV2|NA
CATRQVNYGYTF
TGTGCCACCCGACAGGTTAACTATGGCTACACCTTC
>NA|TRBJ2-3|TRBV6-2/TRBV6-3|TRBD2
CASSLRLAGGPKTDTQYF
TGTGCCAGCAGCCTCCGACTAGCGGGAGGGCCAAAAACAGATACGCAGTATTTT
>NA|TRBJ2-1|TRBV29-1|NA
CSVRQVPDYNEQFF
TGCAGCGTGAGACAGGTCCCCGATTACAATGAGCAGTTCTTC
>NA|TRBJ2-5|TRBV11-2|NA
CASSRSGNRGTQYF
TGTGCCAGCAGCCGTTCCGGGAATCGGGGGACCCAGTACTTC
>NA|TRBJ2-3|TRBV23-1|TRBD1
CASSQPDRGVTDTQYF
TGCGCCAGCAGTCAACCGGACAGGGGGGTAACAGATACGCAGTATTTT